This note documents a single T cell receptor beta chain sequence. Its target is unknown. The sample belongs to a study of T cells after posttransplantation cyclophosphamide. Study-level results: Donor CD8+ memory clones often dominated recipient blood repertoires at later times.

Sampled 1 year posttransplant, controls received myeloablative marrow transplants, methotrexate and a calcineurin inhibitor. The CDR3 has 18 amino acids. Looked up from germline, CDR1 is SGHRS and CDR2 is YFSETQ. Trimming removed 0 bases from V and 4 bases from J; junction bases left unmatched: 12. Using immunoSEQ multiplex PCR, the repertoire was profiled, and TCRdb retains in-frame clones only, with some absent. The sample lists about 21,000 clones; roughly 85% were seen once. The sequence derives from a female patient in her 30s who received an allogeneic stem cell transplant from an unrelated donor, was CMV-positive, and had acute and chronic GVHD. Some T cells may be graft donor cells. The rearrangement links TRBV5-1 to TRBJ2-5; 10 nucleotides align to TRBD2. The specimen was PBMCs, collected 362 days after allogeneic stem cell transplant with calcineurin inhibitor and methotrexate. Here the CDR3 DNA reads TGCGCCAGCAGCTTGGTTTCCAGCGGGGGGGCTATTGGAGAGACCCAGTACTTC. It translates to CASSLVSSGGAIGETQYF.